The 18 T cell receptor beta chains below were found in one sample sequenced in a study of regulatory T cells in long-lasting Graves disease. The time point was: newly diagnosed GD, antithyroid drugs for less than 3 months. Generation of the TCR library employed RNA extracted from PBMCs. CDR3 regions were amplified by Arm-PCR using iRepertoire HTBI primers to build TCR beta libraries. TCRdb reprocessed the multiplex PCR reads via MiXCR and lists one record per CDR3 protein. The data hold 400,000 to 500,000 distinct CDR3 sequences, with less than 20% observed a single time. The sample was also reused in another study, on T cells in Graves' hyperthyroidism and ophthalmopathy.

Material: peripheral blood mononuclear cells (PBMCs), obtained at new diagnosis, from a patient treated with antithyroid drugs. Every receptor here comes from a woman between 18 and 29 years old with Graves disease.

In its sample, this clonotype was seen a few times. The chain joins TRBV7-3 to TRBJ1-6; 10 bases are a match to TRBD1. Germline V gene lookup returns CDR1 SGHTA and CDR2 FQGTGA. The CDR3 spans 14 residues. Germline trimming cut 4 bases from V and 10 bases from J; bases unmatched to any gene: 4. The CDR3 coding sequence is TGTGCCAGCAGCTGGGGGACAGGGGAATCACCCCTCCACTTT. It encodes CASSWGTGESPLHF.

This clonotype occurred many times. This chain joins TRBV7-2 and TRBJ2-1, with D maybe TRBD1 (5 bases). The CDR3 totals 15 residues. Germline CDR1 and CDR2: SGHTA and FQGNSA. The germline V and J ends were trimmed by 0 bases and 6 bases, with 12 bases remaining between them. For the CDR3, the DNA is TGTGCCAGCAGCTTAGCGGGGCTCCTGGGCAATGAGCAGTTCTTC. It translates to CASSLAGLLGNEQFF. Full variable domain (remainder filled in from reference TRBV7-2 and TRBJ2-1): GAGVSQSPSNKVTEKGKDVELRCDPISGHTALYWYRQSLGQGLEFLIYFQGNSAPDKSGLPSDRFSAERTGGSVSTLTIQRTQQEDSAVYLCASSLAGLLGNEQFFGPGTRLTVL.

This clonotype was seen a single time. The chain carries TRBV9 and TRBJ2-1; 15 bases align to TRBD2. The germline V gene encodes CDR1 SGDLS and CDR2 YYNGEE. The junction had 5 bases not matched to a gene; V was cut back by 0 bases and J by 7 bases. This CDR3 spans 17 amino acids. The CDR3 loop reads CASSVGGLAGGSNEQFF. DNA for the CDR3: TGTGCCAGCAGCGTAGGGGGACTAGCGGGAGGATCAAATGAGCAGTTCTTC.

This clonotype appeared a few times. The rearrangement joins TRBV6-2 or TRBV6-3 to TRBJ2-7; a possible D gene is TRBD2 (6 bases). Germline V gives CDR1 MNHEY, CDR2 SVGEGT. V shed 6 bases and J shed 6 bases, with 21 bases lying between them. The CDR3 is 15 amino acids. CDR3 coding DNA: TGTGCCAGCAGCGGCCCAGCTGGTTTGGGGGGCGAGCAGTACTTC. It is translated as CASSGPAGLGGEQYF.

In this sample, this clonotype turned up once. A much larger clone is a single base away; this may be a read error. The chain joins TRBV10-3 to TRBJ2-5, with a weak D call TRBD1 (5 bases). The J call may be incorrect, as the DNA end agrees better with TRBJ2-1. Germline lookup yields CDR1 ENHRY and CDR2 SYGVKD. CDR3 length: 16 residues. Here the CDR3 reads CAISDSDDSSYNEQFF. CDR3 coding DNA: TGTGCCATCAGTGATTCCGACGACAGCTCCTACAATGAGCAGTTCTTC.

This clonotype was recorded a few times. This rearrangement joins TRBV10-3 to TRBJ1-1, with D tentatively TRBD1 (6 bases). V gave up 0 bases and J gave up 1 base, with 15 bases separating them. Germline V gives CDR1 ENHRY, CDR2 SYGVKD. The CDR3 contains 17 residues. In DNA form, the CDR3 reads TGTGCCATCAGTGAGTCGCGGGGGGGGCAGACGAACACTGAAGCTTTCTTT. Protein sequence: CAISESRGGQTNTEAFF.

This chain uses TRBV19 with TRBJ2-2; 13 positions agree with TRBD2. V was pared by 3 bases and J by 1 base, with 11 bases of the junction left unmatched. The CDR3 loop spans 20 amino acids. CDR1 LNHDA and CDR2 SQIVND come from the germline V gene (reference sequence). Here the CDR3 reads CASSMRQRTSGSLNTGELFF. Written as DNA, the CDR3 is TGTGCCAGTAGTATGCGACAGAGGACTAGCGGGAGTTTGAACACCGGGGAGCTGTTTTTT.

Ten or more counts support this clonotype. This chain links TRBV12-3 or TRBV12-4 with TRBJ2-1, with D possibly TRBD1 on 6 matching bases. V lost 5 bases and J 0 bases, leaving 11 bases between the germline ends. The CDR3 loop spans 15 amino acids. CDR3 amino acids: CASSTTGSSYNEQFF. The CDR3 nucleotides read TGTGCCAGCAGTACCACAGGGAGCTCCTACAATGAGCAGTTCTTC.

DNA of the CDR3: TGTGCCAGCAGTCAGGGTAGTGGTCATGAGCAGTTCTTC. It translates to CASSQGSGHEQFF. V gene TRBV6-4 combines with J gene TRBJ2-1; possible D gene TRBD1, 5 bases. The CDR3 has 13 amino acids. Germline CDR1 and CDR2: MRHNA and SNTAGT. V lost 5 bases, J lost 8 bases, and 13 bases lay in between.

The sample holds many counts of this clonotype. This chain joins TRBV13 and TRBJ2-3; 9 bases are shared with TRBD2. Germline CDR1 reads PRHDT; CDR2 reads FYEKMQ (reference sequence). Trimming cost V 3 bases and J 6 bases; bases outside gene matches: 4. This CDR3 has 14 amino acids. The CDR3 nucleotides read TGTGCCAGCAGCTTTCAGCTAGCGGGGGATACGCAGTATTTT. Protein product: CASSFQLAGDTQYF.

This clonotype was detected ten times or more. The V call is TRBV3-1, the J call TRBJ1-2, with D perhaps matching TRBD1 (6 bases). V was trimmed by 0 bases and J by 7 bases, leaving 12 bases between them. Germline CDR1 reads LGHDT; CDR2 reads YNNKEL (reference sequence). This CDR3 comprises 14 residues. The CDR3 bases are TGTGCCAGCAGCCAAGATCGGGGGGCGCCTGGCTACACCTTC. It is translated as CASSQDRGAPGYTF.

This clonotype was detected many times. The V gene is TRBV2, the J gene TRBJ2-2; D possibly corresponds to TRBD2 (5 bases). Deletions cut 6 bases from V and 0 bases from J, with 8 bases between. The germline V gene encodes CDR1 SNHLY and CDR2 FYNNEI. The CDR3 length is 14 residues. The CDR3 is CASRQAANTGELFF. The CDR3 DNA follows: TGTGCCAGCAGGCAAGCGGCGAACACCGGGGAGCTGTTTTTT.

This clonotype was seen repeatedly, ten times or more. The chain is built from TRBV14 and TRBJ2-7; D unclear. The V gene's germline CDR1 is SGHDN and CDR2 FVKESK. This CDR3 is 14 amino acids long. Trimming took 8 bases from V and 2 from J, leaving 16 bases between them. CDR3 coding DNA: TGTGCCAGCCTTAACCTCCAGGACCCCTACGAGCAGTACTTC. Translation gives CASLNLQDPYEQYF.

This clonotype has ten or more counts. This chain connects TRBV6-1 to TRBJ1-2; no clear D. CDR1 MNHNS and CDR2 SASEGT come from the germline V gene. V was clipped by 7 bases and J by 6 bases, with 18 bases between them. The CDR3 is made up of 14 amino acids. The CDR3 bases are TGTGCCAGCACCCTACAAGGTAGAGGTCATGGCTACACCTTC. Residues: CASTLQGRGHGYTF.

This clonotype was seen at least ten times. The CDR3 region is CASSYPANSGAYNEQFF. The DNA of the CDR3 is TGTGCCAGCAGTTACCCTGCGAACAGCGGAGCCTACAATGAGCAGTTCTTC. The J gene is TRBJ2-1, the V gene TRBV6-2 or TRBV6-3; D possibly corresponds to TRBD2 (5 bases). Germline V gene data show CDR1 as MNHEY and CDR2 as SVGEGT. Trimming cost V 2 bases and J 2 bases, with 16 bases left between them. The CDR3 is 17 residues long.

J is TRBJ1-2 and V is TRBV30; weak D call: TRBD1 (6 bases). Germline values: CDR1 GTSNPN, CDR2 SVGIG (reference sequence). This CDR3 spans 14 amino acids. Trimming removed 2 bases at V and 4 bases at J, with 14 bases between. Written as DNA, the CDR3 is TGTGCCTGGAGTCTTCAGGGGTCGGCCTATGGCTACACCTTC. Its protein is CAWSLQGSAYGYTF.

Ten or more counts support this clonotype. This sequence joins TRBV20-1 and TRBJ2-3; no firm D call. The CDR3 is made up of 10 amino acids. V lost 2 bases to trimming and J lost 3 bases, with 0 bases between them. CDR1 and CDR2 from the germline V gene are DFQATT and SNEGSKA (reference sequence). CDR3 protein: CSARTDTQYF. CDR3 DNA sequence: TGCAGTGCTAGAACAGATACGCAGTATTTT.

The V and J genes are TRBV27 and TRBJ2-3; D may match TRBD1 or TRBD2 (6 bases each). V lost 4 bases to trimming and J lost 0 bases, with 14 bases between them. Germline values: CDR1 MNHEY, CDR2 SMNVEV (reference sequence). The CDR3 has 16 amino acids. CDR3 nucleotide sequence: TGTGCCAGCAGTTACGAGGGGGGTACTAGCACAGATACGCAGTATTTT. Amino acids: CASSYEGGTSTDTQYF.